Judged by abundance, the clone carrying this T cell receptor (beta chain) is medium-sized. The antigen remains undetermined. cDNA was made from about 480 ng RNA using alpha and beta constant primers. Each of the alpha and beta chains got its own library through chain-specific third strand synthesis with indices. A 5' RACE adapter with a random hexamer and the SP2 primer site was joined to cDNA. One entry per CDR3 protein results from TCRdb running MiXCR on the 5' RACE reads. There are fewer than 20,000 distinct CDR3 sequences in the sample; about 8.2% occur only once, and under 8.5% lies in the top ten. Deletions cut 6 bases from V and 7 bases from J, with 16 bases between. Germline loops: CDR1 DFQATT, CDR2 SNEGSKA (reference sequence). The CDR3 is made up of 13 amino acids. The data originate from a study of HIV-infected patients and healthy controls. Notes on the study in general: MAIT alpha-chain CDR3s were frequent in healthy controls, depleted in HIV+. Untreated HIV+ repertoires had roughly threefold fewer distinct CDR3s and lower Shannon diversity than healthy controls.

All unsorted peripheral T cells were captured because whole blood was used without fractionation. The RNA source was an approximately 2.7 ml peripheral blood draw. This receptor was obtained from an adult in good health. The V gene is TRBV20-1, the J gene TRBJ2-1, with D perhaps TRBD2 (6 bases). Sequencing was carried out using blood. Written as DNA, the CDR3 is TGCAGTGCCCCCCGGGGGAGGTTGAATGAGCAGTTCTTC. Amino acid sequence: CSAPRGRLNEQFF.